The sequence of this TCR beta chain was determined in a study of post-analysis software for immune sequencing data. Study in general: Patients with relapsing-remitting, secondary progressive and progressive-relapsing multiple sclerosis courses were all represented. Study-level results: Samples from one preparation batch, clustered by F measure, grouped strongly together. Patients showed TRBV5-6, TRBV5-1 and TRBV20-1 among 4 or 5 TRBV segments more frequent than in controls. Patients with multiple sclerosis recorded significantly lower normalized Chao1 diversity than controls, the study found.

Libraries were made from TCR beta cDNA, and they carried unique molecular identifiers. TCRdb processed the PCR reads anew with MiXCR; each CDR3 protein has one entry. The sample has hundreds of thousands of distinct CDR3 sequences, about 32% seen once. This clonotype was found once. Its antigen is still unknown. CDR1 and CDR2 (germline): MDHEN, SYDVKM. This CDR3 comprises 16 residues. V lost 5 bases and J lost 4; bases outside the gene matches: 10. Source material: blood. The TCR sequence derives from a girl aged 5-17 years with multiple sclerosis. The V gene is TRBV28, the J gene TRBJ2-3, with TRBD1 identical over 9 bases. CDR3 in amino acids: CASSPNRGRGADTQYF. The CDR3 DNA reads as TGTGCCAGCAGTCCCAACAGGGGGCGCGGGGCAGATACGCAGTATTTT.